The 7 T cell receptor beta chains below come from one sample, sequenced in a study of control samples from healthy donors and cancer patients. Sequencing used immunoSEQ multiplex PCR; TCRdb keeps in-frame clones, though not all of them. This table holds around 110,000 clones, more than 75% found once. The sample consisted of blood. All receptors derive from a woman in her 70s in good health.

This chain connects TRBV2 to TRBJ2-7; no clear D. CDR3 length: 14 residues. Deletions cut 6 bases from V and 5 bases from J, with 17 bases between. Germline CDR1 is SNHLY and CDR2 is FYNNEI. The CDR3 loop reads CASRDRAMGNEQYF. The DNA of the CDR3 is TGTGCCAGCAGAGACCGGGCTATGGGGAACGAGCAGTACTTC.

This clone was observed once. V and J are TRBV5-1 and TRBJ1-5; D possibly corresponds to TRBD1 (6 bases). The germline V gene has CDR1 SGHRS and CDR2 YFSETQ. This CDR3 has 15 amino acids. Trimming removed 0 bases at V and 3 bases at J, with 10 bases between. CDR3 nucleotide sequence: TGCGCCAGCAGCTTGGGGACAGCTATCAATCAGCCCCAGCATTTT. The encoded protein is CASSLGTAINQPQHF.

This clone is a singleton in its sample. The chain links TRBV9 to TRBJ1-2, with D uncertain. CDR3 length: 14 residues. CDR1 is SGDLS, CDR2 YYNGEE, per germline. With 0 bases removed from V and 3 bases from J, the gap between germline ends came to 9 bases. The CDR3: CASSVDPDYYGYTF. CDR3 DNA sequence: TGTGCCAGCAGCGTAGACCCGGACTACTATGGCTACACCTTC.

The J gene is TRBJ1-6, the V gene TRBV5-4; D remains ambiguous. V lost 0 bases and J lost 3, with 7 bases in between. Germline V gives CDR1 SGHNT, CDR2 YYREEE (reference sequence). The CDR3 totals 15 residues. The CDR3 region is CASSLGHLYNSPLHF. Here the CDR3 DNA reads TGTGCCAGCAGCTTGGGGCACCTCTATAATTCACCCCTCCACTTT.

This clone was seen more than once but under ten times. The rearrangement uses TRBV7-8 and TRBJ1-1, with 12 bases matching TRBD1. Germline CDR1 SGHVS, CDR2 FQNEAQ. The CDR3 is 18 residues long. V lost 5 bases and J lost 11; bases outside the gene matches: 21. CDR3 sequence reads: CASSALVLPGQGAMGAFF. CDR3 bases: TGTGCCAGCAGCGCCCTCGTACTTCCGGGACAGGGGGCGATGGGGGCTTTCTTT.

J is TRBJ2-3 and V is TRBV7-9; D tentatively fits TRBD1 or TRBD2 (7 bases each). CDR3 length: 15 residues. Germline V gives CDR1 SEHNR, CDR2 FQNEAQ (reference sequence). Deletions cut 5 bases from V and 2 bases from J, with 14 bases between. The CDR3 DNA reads TGTGCCAGCAGCCCCAGGGGGGGGATCACAGATACGCAGTATTTT. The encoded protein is CASSPRGGITDTQYF.

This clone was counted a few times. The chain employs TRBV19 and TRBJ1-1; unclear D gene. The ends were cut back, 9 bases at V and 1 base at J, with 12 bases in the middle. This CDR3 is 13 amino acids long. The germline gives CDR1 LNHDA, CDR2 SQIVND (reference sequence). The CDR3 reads CASLWEGNTEAFF. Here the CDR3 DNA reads TGTGCCAGCCTTTGGGAGGGGAACACTGAAGCTTTCTTT. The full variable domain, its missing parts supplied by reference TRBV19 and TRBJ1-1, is DGGITQSPKYLFRKEGQNVTLSCEQNLNHDAMYWYRQDPGQGLRLIYYSQIVNDFQKGDIAEGYSVSREKKESFPLTVTSAQKNPTAFYLCASLWEGNTEAFFGQGTRLTVV.